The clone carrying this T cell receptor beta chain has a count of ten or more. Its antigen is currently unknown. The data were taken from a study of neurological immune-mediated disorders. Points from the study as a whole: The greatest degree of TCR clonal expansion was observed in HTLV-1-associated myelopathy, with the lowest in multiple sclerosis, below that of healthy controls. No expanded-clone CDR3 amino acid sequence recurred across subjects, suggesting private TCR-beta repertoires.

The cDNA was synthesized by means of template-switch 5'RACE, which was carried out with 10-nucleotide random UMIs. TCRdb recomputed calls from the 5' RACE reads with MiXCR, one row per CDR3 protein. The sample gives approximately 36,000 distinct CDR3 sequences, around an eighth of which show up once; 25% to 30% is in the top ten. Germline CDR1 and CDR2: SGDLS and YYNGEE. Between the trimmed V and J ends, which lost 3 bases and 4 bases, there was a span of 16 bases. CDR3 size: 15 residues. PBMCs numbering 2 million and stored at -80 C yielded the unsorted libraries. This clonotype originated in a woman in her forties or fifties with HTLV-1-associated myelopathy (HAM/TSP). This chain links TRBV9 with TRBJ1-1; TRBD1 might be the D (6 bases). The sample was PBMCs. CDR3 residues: CASSGNTGFGTEAFF. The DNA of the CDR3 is TGTGCCAGCAGCGGTAACACAGGGTTCGGCACTGAAGCTTTCTTT.